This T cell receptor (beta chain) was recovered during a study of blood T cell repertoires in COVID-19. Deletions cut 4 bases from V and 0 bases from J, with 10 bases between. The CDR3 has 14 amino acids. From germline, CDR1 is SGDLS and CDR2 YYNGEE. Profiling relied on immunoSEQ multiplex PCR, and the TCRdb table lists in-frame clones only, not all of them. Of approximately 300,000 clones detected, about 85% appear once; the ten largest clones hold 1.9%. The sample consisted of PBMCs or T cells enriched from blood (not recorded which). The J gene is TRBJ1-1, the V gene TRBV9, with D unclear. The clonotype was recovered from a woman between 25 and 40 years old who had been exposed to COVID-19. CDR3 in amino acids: CASSLDYMNTEAFF. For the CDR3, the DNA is TGTGCCAGCAGCCTGGACTACATGAACACTGAAGCTTTCTTT. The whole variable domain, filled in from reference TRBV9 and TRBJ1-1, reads DSGVTQTPKHLITATGQRVTLRCSPRSGDLSVYWYQQSLDQGLQFLIQYYNGEERAKGNILERFSAQQFPDLHSELNLSSLELGDSALYFCASSLDYMNTEAFFGQGTRLTVV.